This T cell receptor beta chain was sequenced in a study of cytomegalovirus exposure and HLA in healthy donors. PCR used 60 Vbeta primers and 13 Jbeta primers. The assay was immunoSEQ multiplex PCR, and TCRdb's table has in-frame clones only and misses some. The sample carries about 98,000 clones, approximately 82% recorded once. This clone was counted once. Germline lookup yields CDR1 SGHNT and CDR2 YENEEA. The CDR3 is made up of 15 amino acids. The ends were cut back, 5 bases at V and 0 bases at J, with 12 bases in the middle. The V gene is TRBV11-3, the J gene TRBJ2-3; maybe TRBD2 (5 bases). The sequence derives from a female donor in good health and CMV-seropositive. Sequences were obtained from PBMCs. CDR3 residues: CASSLMGGSTDTQYF. The CDR3 nucleotides are TGTGCCAGCAGCCTTATGGGCGGGAGCACAGATACGCAGTATTTT.